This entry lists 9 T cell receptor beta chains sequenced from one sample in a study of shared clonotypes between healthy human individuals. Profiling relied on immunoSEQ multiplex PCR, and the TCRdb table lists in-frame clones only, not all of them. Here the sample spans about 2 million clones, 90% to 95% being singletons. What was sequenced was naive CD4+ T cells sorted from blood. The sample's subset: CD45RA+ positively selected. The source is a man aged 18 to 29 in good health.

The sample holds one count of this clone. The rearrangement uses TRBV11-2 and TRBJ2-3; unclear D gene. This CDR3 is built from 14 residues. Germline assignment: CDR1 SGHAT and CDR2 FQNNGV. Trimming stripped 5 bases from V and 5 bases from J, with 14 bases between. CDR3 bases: TGTGCCAGCAGCCCCCAAGGGAAGCGAGATACGCAGTATTTT. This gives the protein CASSPQGKRDTQYF. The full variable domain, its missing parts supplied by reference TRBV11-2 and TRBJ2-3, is EAGVAQSPRYKIIEKRQSVAFWCNPISGHATLYWYQQILGQGPKLLIQFQNNGVVDDSQLPKDRFSAERLKGVDSTLKIQPAKLEDSAVYLCASSPQGKRDTQYFGPGTRLTVL.

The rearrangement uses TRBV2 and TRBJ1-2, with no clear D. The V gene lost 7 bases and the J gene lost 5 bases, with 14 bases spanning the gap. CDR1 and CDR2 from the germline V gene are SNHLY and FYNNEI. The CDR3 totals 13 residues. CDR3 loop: CASKGEKPYGYTF. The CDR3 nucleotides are TGTGCCAGCAAGGGAGAAAAACCATATGGCTACACCTTC.

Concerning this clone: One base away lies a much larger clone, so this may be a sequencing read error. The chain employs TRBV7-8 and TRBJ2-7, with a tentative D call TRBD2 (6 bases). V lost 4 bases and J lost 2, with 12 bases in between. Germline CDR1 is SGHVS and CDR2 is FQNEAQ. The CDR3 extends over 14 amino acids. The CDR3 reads CASSSWRGTYEQYF. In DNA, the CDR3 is TGTGCCAGCAGCTCATGGAGGGGTACCTACGAGCAGTACTTC. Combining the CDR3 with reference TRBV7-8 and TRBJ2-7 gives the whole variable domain GAGVSQSPRYKVAKRGQDVALRCDPISGHVSLFWYQQALGQGPEFLTYFQNEAQLDKSGLPSDRFFAERPEGSVSTLKIQRTQQEDSAVYLCASSSWRGTYEQYFGPGTRLTVT.

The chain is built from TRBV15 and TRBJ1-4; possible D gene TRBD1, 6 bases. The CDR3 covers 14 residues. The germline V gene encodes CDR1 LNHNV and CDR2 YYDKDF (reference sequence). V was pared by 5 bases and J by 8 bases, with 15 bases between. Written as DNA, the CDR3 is TGTGCCACCAGCCTAGGGGGGGCGGGCGAAAAACTGTTTTTT. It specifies CATSLGGAGEKLFF. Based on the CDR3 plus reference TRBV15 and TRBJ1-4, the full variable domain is DAMVIQNPRYQVTQFGKPVTLSCSQTLNHNVMYWYQQKSSQAPKLLFHYYDKDFNNEADTPDNFQSRRPNTSFCFLDIRSPGLGDTAMYLCATSLGGAGEKLFFGSGTQLSVL.

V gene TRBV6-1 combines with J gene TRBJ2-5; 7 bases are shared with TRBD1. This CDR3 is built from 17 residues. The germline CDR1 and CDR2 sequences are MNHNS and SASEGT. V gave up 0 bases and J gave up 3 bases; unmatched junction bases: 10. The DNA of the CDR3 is TGTGCCAGCAGTGAAGCGCTTTACAGGGGAGCCGAAGAGACCCAGTACTTC. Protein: CASSEALYRGAEETQYF.

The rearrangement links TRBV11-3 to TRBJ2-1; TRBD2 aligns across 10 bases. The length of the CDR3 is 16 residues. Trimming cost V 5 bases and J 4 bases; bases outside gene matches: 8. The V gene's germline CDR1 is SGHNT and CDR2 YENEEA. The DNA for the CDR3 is TGTGCCAGCAGCCCTTGGCCTAGCGGGAGATACAATGAGCAGTTCTTC. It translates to CASSPWPSGRYNEQFF.

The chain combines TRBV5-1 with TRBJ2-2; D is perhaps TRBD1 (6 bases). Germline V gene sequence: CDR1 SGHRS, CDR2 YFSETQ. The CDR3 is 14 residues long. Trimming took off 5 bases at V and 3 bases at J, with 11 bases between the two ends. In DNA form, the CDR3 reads TGCGCCAGCAGTGCAGGGGTGGACACCGGGGAGCTGTTTTTT. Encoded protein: CASSAGVDTGELFF.

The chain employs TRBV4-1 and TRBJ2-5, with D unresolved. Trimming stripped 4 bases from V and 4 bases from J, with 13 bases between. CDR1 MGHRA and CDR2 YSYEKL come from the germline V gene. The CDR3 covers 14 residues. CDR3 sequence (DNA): TGCGCCAGCAGCCCCAGCAGGCCGGGAGAGACCCAGTACTTC. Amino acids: CASSPSRPGETQYF.

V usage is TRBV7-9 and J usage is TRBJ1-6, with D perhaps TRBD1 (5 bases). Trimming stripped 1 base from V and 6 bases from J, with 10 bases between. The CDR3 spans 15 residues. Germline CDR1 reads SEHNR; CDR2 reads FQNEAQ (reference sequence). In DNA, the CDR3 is TGTGCCAGCAGCTTAGTTGGGGGTACTAATTCACCCCTCCACTTT. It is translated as CASSLVGGTNSPLHF.